These T cell receptor beta chains were read from a single sample in a study of T cells in narcolepsy. The table came from immunoSEQ multiplex PCR; TCRdb's copy has only in-frame clones and leaves some out. The top ten clones hold roughly 1.1% of a sample with 12,000 or so clones, about 94% of them seen once. The sample taken for sequencing was CD45RA- memory CD4+ T cells from PBMCs. These receptors originate from a human donor with narcolepsy. CDR3s include the opening cysteine and the closing phenylalanine or tryptophan. A D gene is named only where the DNA matches it firmly. Clone sizes are given selectively: once, few, many, or a class where the clone is expanded.

TRBJ1-5 TRBV6-1 once - TGTGCCAGCAGTTTGGAGCCCCAGCATTTT CASSLEPQHF
TRBJ1-1 TRBV6-5 few - TGTGCCAGCACTATAGTCGGGCCCTTGGAAGCTTTCTTT CASTIVGPLEAFF
TRBJ2-2 TRBV29-1 - - TGCAGCGTCGTCATGACCATCGGGGAGCTGTTTTTT CSVVMTIGELFF
TRBJ2-7 TRBV6-1 - - TGTGCCAGCAGTGAATTGTACGAGCAGTACTTC CASSELYEQYF
TRBJ1-2 TRBV19 - TRBD1 TGTGCCAGCTCCGGGACAGGGCGACAGAGGTATGGCTACACCTTC CASSGTGRQRYGYTF
TRBJ1-2 TRBV28 - TRBD1 TGTGCCAGCAGAACACAGGGGCTCTATGGCTACACCTTC CASRTQGLYGYTF
TRBJ2-1 TRBV28 - - TGTGCCAGCTTAAAAGACAATGAGCAGTTCTTC CASLKDNEQFF
TRBJ2-7 TRBV29-1 - TRBD1 TGCAGCGGGGGACAGGGAAATATTTACGAGCAGTACTTC CSGGQGNIYEQYF
TRBJ1-2 TRBV7-8 once TRBD1 TGTGCCAGCAGCTTGTGGACAGGCATAGATGGCTACACCTTC CASSLWTGIDGYTF
TRBJ2-3 TRBV5-1 - - TGCGCCAGCAGCTTGGCCGGGACAGATACGCAGTATTTT CASSLAGTDTQYF
TRBJ2-3 TRBV6-6 - - TGTGCCAGCGCAGGGCCCTCCGGCACAGATACGCAGTATTTT CASAGPSGTDTQYF
TRBJ1-1 TRBV2 - TRBD1 TGTGCCAGCAGTGGAGGGACAGGGTCGTTCACTGAAGCTTTCTTT CASSGGTGSFTEAFF
TRBJ2-1 TRBV27 - TRBD2 TGTGCCAGCAGTGCCAGACTAGCGGGAGGTTCCAATGAGCAGTTCTTC CASSARLAGGSNEQFF
TRBJ1-5 TRBV27 - - TGTGCCAGCTACGTGACAGGCTATAGCAATCAGCCCCAGCATTTT CASYVTGYSNQPQHF
TRBJ1-1 TRBV7-3 - - TGTGCCAGCAGCTTGCACCAGAACACTGAAGCTTTCTTT CASSLHQNTEAFF
TRBJ2-7 TRBV4-1 - - TGCGCCAGCAGCCAAATCGATATGGGCATCGCTAGCCACGAGCAGTACTTC CASSQIDMGIASHEQYF
TRBJ2-3 TRBV7-9 - - TGTGCCAGCAGCCCACGTGGTTCAACGGGGGACGATACGCAGTATTTT CASSPRGSTGDDTQYF
TRBJ1-3 TRBV6-1 - TRBD1 TGTGCCAGTCGGACAGGCGACTTCTCTGGAAACACCATATATTTT CASRTGDFSGNTIYF
TRBJ1-3 TRBV9 - - TGTGCCAGCAGCGGCCCCCGGCCCCAGGGTCGGAGAAACACCATATATTTT CASSGPRPQGRRNTIYF
TRBJ2-1 TRBV5-1 - - TGCGCCAGCAGCTTGGGACCCCCCTACAATGAGCAGTTCTTC CASSLGPPYNEQFF
TRBJ1-2 TRBV4-2 - - TGTGCCAGCAGCCAAGCGGAGGGGGACTACTATGGCTACACCTTC CASSQAEGDYYGYTF
TRBJ1-1 TRBV7-2 - - TGTGCCAGCAGCTTAAGTATAAAGAACACTGAAGCTTTCTTT CASSLSIKNTEAFF